These 8 T cell receptor beta chains were all obtained from the same sample, sequenced in a study of CD8 T cells in ankylosing spondylitis. Study outcomes and limitations: Typical of ankylosing spondylitis blood, it appeared, was a TCR beta motif of under 10 highly homologous variants.

Each CDR3 protein is one row after TCRdb ran MiXCR on the 5' RACE reads. The table lists a few hundred thousand distinct CDR3 sequences, roughly 15% of them singletons. No antigen has been identified for these receptors. The sample was blood, either unsorted or a sorted T cell fraction (not recorded which). These TCRs come from a male donor with ankylosing spondylitis.

This clonotype was seen many times. The rearrangement links TRBV5-1 to TRBJ1-1; D not certain. The CDR3 is 15 residues long. V was shortened by 0 bases and J by 6 bases, with 15 bases between the two germline ends. In germline, CDR1 is SGHRS, CDR2 YFSETQ. The CDR3 DNA is TGCGCCAGCAGCTTGGCGGTTTCGGGCACCGCTGAAGCTTTCTTT. As protein: CASSLAVSGTAEAFF.

The sample holds many counts of this clonotype. The chain couples TRBV6-2 or TRBV6-3 to TRBJ1-1, with D unclear. CDR1 MNHEY and CDR2 SVGEGT come from the germline V gene. V lost 5 bases and J 1 base, leaving 11 bases between the germline ends. The length of the CDR3 is 14 residues. In nucleotides, the CDR3 is TGTGCCAGCAGTGACTGGGCGCGGAACACTGAAGCTTTCTTT. It specifies CASSDWARNTEAFF.

The chain couples TRBV5-6 to TRBJ2-1; D perhaps matches TRBD2 (5 bases). V was trimmed by 4 bases and J by 8 bases, leaving 19 bases between them. In germline, CDR1 is SGHDT, CDR2 YYEEEE. The CDR3 spans 15 residues. CDR3 protein: CASSPSGTYWDEQFF. In nucleotides, the CDR3 is TGTGCCAGCAGCCCCAGCGGTACCTACTGGGATGAGCAGTTCTTC.

The J gene is TRBJ2-7, the V gene TRBV7-2; D unclear. V was trimmed by 3 bases and J by 4 bases, leaving 10 bases between them. Germline V gives CDR1 SGHTA, CDR2 FQGNSA. This CDR3 is built from 13 residues. CDR3 in DNA: TGTGCCAGCAGCTTTTCTCCTGGATACGAGCAGTACTTC. This codes for CASSFSPGYEQYF.

This clonotype was seen only a few times. The rearrangement links TRBV12-3 or TRBV12-4 to TRBJ2-6, with TRBD1 matching over 7 bases. CDR3 length: 15 amino acids. Trimming at V came to 5 bases and at J to 2 bases, leaving 3 bases not matched to a gene. The CDR3 spells CASSPTGAGANVLTF. The CDR3 bases are TGTGCCAGCAGTCCCACAGGGGCTGGGGCCAACGTCCTGACTTTC.

This chain links TRBV20-1 with TRBJ2-3, with no clear D. Germline CDR1 DFQATT, CDR2 SNEGSKA (reference sequence). Trimming removed 5 bases from V and 5 bases from J, with 8 bases in between. The CDR3 consists of 11 residues. The DNA of the CDR3 is TGCAGTGCTCAATTTGGAGATACGCAGTATTTT. Its translation: CSAQFGDTQYF.

The CDR3 sequence: CASSPLWAGEQFF. For the CDR3, the DNA is TGTGCCAGCAGCCCCCTTTGGGCAGGGGAGCAGTTCTTC. This chain connects TRBV7-3 to TRBJ2-1; a possible D gene is TRBD1 (5 bases). The CDR3 contains 13 residues. Trimming cost V 5 bases and J 10 bases, with 15 bases left between them. Germline-derived CDR1 and CDR2 are SGHTA and FQGTGA. The complete variable domain, with remaining parts taken from reference TRBV7-3 and TRBJ2-1, reads GAGVSQTPSNKVTEKGKYVELRCDPISGHTALYWYRQSLGQGPEFLIYFQGTGAADDSGLPNDRFFAVRPEGSVSTLKIQRTERGDSAVYLCASSPLWAGEQFFGPGTRLTVL.

In its sample, this clonotype was seen a few times. This rearrangement joins TRBV29-1 to TRBJ2-3; D might be TRBD1 or TRBD2, each matching 6 bases. There are 13 residues in the CDR3. V was pared by 6 bases and J by 5 bases, with 15 bases between. Per germline, CDR1 SQVTM and CDR2 ANQGSEA. CDR3: CSVRPQGGDTQYF. The CDR3 nucleotides read TGCAGCGTGAGGCCACAGGGAGGAGATACGCAGTATTTT.